Presented here are 10 T cell receptor beta chains from one specimen sequenced in a study of blood T cell repertoires in COVID-19. Using immunoSEQ multiplex PCR, the repertoire was profiled, and TCRdb retains in-frame clones only, with some absent. The sample carries about 140,000 clones, under 80% recorded once. The sample consisted of peripheral blood. The origin of the receptors is an elderly man with acute or convalescent COVID-19.

J is TRBJ1-5 and V is TRBV2; 7 bases match TRBD1. Germline loops: CDR1 SNHLY, CDR2 FYNNEI. Trimming at V came to 4 bases and at J to 6 bases, leaving 6 bases not matched to a gene. The CDR3 covers 14 residues. Here the CDR3 reads CASSAPRGRQPQHF. For the CDR3, the DNA is TGTGCCAGCAGTGCCCCTAGGGGGCGTCAGCCCCAGCATTTT. Variable domain in full (rest from reference TRBV2 and TRBJ1-5): EPEVTQTPSHQVTQMGQEVILRCVPISNHLYFYWYRQILGQKVEFLVSFYNNEISEKSEIFDDQFSVERPDGSNFTLKIRSTKLEDSAMYFCASSAPRGRQPQHFGDGTRLSIL.

The chain links TRBV5-4 to TRBJ2-2; the match to TRBD2 covers 8 bases. The J segment lost 6 bases and the V segment lost 0 bases, leaving 13 bases of the junction unmatched. The CDR3 spans 18 residues. Germline V gene lookup returns CDR1 SGHNT and CDR2 YYREEE (reference sequence). The CDR3 sequence: CASSLERARAGGSGELFF. In DNA, the CDR3 is TGTGCCAGCAGCTTGGAGCGCGCCAGGGCGGGGGGATCCGGGGAGCTGTTTTTT.

V usage is TRBV19 and J usage is TRBJ1-4, with D perhaps TRBD1 (5 bases). Trimming stripped 9 bases from V and 0 bases from J, with 11 bases between. The CDR3 covers 14 residues. Germline lookup yields CDR1 LNHDA and CDR2 SQIVND (reference sequence). In DNA form, the CDR3 reads TGTGCCAGCCACAGGTCAACAACTAATGAAAAACTGTTTTTT. Translation gives CASHRSTTNEKLFF.

The rearrangement joins TRBV6-2 or TRBV6-3 to TRBJ2-7; D unresolved. The V end was cut by 0 bases, the J end by 0 bases, with 12 bases between. CDR1 and CDR2 from the germline V gene are MNHEY and SVGEGT. The CDR3 is 16 amino acids. CDR3: CASSYSGRTNSYEQYF. In nucleotides, the CDR3 is TGTGCCAGCAGTTACTCGGGCAGAACCAACTCCTACGAGCAGTACTTC.

V usage is TRBV6-5 and J usage is TRBJ1-2; the D gene is possibly TRBD1 (6 bases). Germline V CDR1 and CDR2: MNHEY, SVGAGI. The CDR3 is made up of 13 amino acids. V shed 6 bases and J shed 4 bases, with 12 bases lying between them. Written as DNA, the CDR3 is TGTGCCAGCAGGCTACAGGGTAGCTATGGCTACACCTTC. It is translated as CASRLQGSYGYTF.

This chain links TRBV4-2 with TRBJ2-3; weak D call: TRBD1 (5 bases). V lost 4 bases and J 0 bases, leaving 5 bases between the germline ends. In germline, CDR1 is LGHNA, CDR2 YNFKEQ. The CDR3 consists of 13 residues. For the CDR3, the DNA is TGTGCCAGCAGCCGACAGAGCACAGATACGCAGTATTTT. This codes for CASSRQSTDTQYF.

The gene calls are TRBV7-9 and TRBJ2-6; 8 nucleotides line up with TRBD1. Germline-derived CDR1 and CDR2 are SEHNR and FQNEAQ (reference sequence). The J segment lost 1 base and the V segment lost 5 bases, leaving 4 bases of the junction unmatched. The CDR3 contains 16 residues. The CDR3 DNA reads as TGTGCCAGCAGCCTGCGGACAGGGTCTGGGGCCAACGTCCTGACTTTC. This codes for CASSLRTGSGANVLTF.

With regard to this clone: Other DNA sequences in the sample encode the same CDR3. The chain recombines TRBV18 with TRBJ2-1, with 12 bases matching TRBD2. V shed 3 bases and J 4 bases; nucleotides not matched to a gene: 1. Germline assignment: CDR1 KGHSH and CDR2 LQKENI. This CDR3 is built from 15 residues. The CDR3 spells CASSPLAGGYNEQFF. The CDR3 nucleotides read TGTGCCAGCTCACCCCTAGCGGGGGGGTACAATGAGCAGTTCTTC.

This clone was detected ten times or more. The rearrangement uses TRBV5-5 and TRBJ1-4, with 10 bases fitting TRBD1. V shed 1 base, J shed 10 bases, and the junction held 7 bases outside the gene matches. The CDR3 is 15 amino acids. The germline V gene has CDR1 SGHKS and CDR2 YYEKEE (reference sequence). The CDR3 DNA reads as TGTGCCAGCAGCTTGACCGGGACAGGGGAAAGAAAACTGTTTTTT. The encoded protein is CASSLTGTGERKLFF. Combining the CDR3 with reference TRBV5-5 and TRBJ1-4 gives the whole variable domain DAGVTQSPTHLIKTRGQQVTLRCSPISGHKSVSWYQQVLGQGPQFIFQYYEKEERGRGNFPDRFSARQFPNYSSELNVNALLLGDSALYLCASSLTGTGERKLFFGSGTQLSVL.

This clone was seen just once. The V gene is TRBV29-1, the J gene TRBJ2-5; 13 positions match TRBD2. Trimming at V came to 5 bases and at J to 5 bases, leaving 8 bases not matched to a gene. CDR3 length equals 15 residues. Germline values: CDR1 SQVTM, CDR2 ANQGSEA. CDR3 DNA: TGCAGCGTTCAGGGACTAGCGGGGCGGTCCGAGACCCAGTACTTC. Its protein is CSVQGLAGRSETQYF.